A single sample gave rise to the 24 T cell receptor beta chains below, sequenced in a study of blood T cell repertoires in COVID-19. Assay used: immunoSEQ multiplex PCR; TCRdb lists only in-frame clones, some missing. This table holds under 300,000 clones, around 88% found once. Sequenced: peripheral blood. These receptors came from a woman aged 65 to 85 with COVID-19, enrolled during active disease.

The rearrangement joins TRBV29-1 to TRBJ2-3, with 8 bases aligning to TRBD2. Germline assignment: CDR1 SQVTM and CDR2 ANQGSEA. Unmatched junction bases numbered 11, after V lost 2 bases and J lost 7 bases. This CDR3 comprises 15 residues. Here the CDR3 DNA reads TGCAGCGTTGAAAAAGCTAGCGGGCGGTTCAATACGCAGTATTTT. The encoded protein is CSVEKASGRFNTQYF.

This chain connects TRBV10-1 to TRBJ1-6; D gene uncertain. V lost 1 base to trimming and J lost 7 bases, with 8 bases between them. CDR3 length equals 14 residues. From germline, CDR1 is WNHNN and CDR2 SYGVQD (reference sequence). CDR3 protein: CASSEYSRNSPLHF. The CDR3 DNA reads TGCGCCAGCAGTGAGTACAGCCGGAATTCACCCCTCCACTTT.

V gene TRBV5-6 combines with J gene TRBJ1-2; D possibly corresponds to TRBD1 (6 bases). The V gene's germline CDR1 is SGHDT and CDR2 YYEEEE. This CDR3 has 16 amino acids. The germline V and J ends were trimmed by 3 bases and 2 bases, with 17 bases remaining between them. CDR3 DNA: TGTGCCAGCAGCTACACCGGACAGAGGGGGAACTATGGCTACACCTTC. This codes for CASSYTGQRGNYGYTF.

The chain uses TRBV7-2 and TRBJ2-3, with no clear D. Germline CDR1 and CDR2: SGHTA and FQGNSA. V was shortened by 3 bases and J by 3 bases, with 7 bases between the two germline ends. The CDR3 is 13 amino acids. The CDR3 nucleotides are TGTGCCAGCAGCTTTTTCCCTACAGATACGCAGTATTTT. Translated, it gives CASSFFPTDTQYF.

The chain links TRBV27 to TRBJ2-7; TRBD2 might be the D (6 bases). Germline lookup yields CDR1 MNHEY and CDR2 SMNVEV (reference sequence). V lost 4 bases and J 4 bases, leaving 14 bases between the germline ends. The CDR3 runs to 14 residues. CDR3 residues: CASSYSSAQYEQYF. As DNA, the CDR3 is TGTGCCAGCAGTTACTCTAGCGCTCAGTACGAGCAGTACTTC.

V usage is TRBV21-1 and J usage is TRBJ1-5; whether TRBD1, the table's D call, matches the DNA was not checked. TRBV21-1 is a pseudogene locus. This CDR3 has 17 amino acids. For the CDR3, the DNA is TGTGCCAGCAGCAAGGGCTGGTACAGGGGGCTTATTCAGCCCCAGCATTTT. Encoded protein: CASSKGWYRGLIQPQHF.

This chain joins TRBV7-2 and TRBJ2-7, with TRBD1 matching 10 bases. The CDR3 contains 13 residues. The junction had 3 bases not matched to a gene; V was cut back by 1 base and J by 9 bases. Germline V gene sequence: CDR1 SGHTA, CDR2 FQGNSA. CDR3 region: CASSLGGQGGQYF. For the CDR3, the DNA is TGTGCCAGCAGCTTAGGCGGACAGGGGGGGCAGTACTTC.

CDR3: CASSSTTGGIYEQYF. The DNA of the CDR3 is TGTGCCAGCAGCTCAACTACAGGGGGGATCTACGAGCAGTACTTC. V usage is TRBV5-6 and J usage is TRBJ2-7, with 8 bases fitting TRBD1. Per germline, CDR1 SGHDT and CDR2 YYEEEE. The junction had 8 bases not matched to a gene; V was cut back by 3 bases and J by 3 bases. The CDR3 sequence is 15 residues long.

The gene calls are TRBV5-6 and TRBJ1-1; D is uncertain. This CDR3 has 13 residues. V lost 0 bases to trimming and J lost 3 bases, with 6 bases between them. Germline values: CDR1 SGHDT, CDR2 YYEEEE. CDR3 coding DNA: TGTGCCAGCAGCTTGGGGGAGGACACTGAAGCTTTCTTT. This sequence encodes CASSLGEDTEAFF. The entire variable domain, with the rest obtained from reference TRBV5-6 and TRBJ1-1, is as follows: DAGVTQSPTHLIKTRGQQVTLRCSPKSGHDTVSWYQQALGQGPQFIFQYYEEEERQRGNFPDRFSGHQFPNYSSELNVNALLLGDSALYLCASSLGEDTEAFFGQGTRLTVV.

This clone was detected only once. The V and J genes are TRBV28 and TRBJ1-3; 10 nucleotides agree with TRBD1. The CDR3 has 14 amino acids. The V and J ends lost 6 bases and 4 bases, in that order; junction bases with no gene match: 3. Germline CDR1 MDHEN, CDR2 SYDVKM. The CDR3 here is CASRGTGEGNTIYF. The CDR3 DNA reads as TGTGCCAGCAGAGGGACAGGGGAAGGAAACACCATATATTTT.

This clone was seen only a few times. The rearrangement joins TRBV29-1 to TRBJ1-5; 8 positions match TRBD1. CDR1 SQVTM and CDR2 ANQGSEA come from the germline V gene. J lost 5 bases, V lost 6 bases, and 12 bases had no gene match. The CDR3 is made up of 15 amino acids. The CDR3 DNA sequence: TGCAGCGTCGACACAGGGGGGTTTAACCATCAGCCCCAGCATTTT. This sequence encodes CSVDTGGFNHQPQHF.

The CDR3 DNA reads as TGTGCCAGCAGTTCCGGGACAGGGCTCGAAAAACTGTTTTTT. The encoded protein is CASSSGTGLEKLFF. The chain carries TRBV11-2 and TRBJ1-4, with 9 bases lining up with TRBD1. CDR1 is SGHAT and CDR2 is FQNNGV in the germline V gene. Trimming took 6 bases from V and 8 from J; bases not matched to a gene: 7. The CDR3 is made up of 14 amino acids. The full variable domain, rest sourced from reference TRBV11-2 and TRBJ1-4, is EAGVAQSPRYKIIEKRQSVAFWCNPISGHATLYWYQQILGQGPKLLIQFQNNGVVDDSQLPKDRFSAERLKGVDSTLKIQPAKLEDSAVYLCASSSGTGLEKLFFGSGTQLSVL.

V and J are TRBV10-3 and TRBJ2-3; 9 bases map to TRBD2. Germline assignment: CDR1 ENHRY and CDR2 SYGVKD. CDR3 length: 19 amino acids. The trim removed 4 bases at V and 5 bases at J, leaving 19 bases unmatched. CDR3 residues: CAISGPGASAGGPEDTQYF. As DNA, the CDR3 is TGTGCCATCAGTGGTCCCGGGGCGTCGGCGGGGGGGCCGGAAGATACGCAGTATTTT.

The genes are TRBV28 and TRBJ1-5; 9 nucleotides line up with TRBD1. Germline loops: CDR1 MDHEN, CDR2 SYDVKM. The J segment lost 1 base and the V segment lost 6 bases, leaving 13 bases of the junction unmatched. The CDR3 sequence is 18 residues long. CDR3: CASRSDRGSGRSNQPQHF. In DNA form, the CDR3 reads TGTGCCAGCAGGTCAGACAGGGGGTCGGGAAGGAGCAATCAGCCCCAGCATTTT.

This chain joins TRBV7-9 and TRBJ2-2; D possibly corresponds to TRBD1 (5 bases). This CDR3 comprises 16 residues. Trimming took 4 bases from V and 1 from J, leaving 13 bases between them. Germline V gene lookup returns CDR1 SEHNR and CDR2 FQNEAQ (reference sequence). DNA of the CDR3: TGTGCCAGCAGCTCCCGGCAGGGCGTGAACACCGGGGAGCTGTTTTTT. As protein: CASSSRQGVNTGELFF.

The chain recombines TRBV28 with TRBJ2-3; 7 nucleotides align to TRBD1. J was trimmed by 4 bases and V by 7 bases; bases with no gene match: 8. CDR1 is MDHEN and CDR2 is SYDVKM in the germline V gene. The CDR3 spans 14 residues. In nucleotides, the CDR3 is TGTGCCAGCACCATGAAGGGGGCCGCAGATACGCAGTATTTT. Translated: CASTMKGAADTQYF.

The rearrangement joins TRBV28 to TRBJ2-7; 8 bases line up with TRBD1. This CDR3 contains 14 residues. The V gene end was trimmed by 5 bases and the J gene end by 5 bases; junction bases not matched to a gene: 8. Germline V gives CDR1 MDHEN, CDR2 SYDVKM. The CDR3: CASSHDRGLDEQYF. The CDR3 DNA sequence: TGTGCCAGCAGTCACGACAGGGGTTTGGACGAGCAGTACTTC.

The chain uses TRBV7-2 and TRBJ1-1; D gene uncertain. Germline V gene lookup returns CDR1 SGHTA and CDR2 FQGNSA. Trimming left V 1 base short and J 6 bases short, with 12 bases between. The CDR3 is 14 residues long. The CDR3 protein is CASSLVSLRSEAFF. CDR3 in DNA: TGTGCCAGCAGCTTAGTGTCCCTCAGGTCTGAAGCTTTCTTT. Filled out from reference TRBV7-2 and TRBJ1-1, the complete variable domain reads GAGVSQSPSNKVTEKGKDVELRCDPISGHTALYWYRQSLGQGLEFLIYFQGNSAPDKSGLPSDRFSAERTGGSVSTLTIQRTQQEDSAVYLCASSLVSLRSEAFFGQGTRLTVV.

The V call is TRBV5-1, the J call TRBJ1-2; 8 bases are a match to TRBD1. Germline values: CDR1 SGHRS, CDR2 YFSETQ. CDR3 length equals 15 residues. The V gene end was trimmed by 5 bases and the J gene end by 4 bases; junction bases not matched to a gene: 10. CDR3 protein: CASSDTGGSFYGYTF. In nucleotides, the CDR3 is TGCGCCAGCAGTGATACAGGGGGTTCCTTCTATGGCTACACCTTC.

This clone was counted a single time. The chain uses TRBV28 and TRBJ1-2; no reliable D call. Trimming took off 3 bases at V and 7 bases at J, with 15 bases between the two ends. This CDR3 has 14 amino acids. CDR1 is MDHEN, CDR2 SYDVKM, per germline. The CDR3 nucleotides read TGTGCCAGCAGTTTCCCTCACGGAGTGACTGGCTACACCTTC. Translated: CASSFPHGVTGYTF.

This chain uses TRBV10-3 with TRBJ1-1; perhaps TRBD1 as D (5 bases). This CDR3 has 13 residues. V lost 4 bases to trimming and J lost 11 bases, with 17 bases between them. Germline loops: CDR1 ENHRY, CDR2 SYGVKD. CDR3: CAISVPGEARAFF. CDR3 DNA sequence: TGTGCCATCAGTGTACCGGGGGAAGCAAGGGCTTTCTTT.

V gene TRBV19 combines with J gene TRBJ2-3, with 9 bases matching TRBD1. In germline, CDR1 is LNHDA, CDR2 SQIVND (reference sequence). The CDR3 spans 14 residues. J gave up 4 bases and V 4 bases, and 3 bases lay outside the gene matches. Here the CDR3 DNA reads TGTGCCAGTAGTAGGGGACAGGGAGCAGATACGCAGTATTTT. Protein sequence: CASSRGQGADTQYF.

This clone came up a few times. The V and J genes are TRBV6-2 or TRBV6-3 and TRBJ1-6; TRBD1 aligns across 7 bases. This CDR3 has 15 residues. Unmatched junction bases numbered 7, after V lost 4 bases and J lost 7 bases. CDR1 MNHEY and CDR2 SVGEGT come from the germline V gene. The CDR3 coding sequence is TGTGCCAGCAGTTCTACGACAGGGAGAAATTCACCCCTCCACTTT. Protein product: CASSSTTGRNSPLHF.

The CDR3 protein is CASSLGSGITDTQYF. The CDR3, as DNA: TGTGCCAGCAGCTTGGGGTCAGGGATCACAGATACGCAGTATTTT. The chain joins TRBV5-5 to TRBJ2-3; weak D call: TRBD1 (5 bases). Germline V gives CDR1 SGHKS, CDR2 YYEKEE (reference sequence). Deletions cut 0 bases from V and 2 bases from J, with 10 bases between. There are 15 residues in the CDR3.